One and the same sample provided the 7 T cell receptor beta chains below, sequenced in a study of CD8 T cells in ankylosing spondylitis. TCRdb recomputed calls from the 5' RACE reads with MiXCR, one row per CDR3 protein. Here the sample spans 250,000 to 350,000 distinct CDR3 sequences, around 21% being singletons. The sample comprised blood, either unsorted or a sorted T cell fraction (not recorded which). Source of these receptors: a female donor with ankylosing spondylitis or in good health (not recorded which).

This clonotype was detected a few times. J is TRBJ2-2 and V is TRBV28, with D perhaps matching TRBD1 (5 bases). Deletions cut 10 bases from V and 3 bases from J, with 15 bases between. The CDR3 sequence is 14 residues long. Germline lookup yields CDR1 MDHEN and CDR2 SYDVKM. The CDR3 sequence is CATEFRVDTGELFF. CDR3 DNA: TGTGCCACCGAGTTCAGGGTTGACACCGGGGAGCTGTTTTTT.

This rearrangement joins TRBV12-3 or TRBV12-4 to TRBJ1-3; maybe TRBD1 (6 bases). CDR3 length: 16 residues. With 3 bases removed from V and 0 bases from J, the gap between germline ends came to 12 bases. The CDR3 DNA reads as TGTGCCAGCAGTTTGTTACAGGGCGGCTCTGGAAACACCATATATTTT. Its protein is CASSLLQGGSGNTIYF.

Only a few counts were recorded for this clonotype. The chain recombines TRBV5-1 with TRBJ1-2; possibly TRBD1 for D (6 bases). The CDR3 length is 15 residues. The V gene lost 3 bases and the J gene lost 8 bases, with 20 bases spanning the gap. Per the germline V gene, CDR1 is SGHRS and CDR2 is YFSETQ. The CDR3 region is CASSSQPTGSGGYTF. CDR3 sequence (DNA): TGCGCCAGCAGCTCGCAACCGACAGGAAGCGGGGGCTACACCTTC.

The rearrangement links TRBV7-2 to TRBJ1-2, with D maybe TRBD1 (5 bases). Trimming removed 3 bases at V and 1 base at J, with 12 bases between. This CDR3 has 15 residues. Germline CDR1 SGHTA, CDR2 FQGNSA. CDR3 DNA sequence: TGTGCCAGCAGCTTCCAGGGAGGCTTTAACTATGGCTACACCTTC. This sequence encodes CASSFQGGFNYGYTF.

Here the CDR3 reads CSASPGQLVYEQYF. CDR3 nucleotides: TGCAGTGCTAGCCCGGGACAGCTTGTTTACGAGCAGTACTTC. The chain links TRBV20-1 to TRBJ2-7, with 7 bases aligning to TRBD1. V was clipped by 3 bases and J by 4 bases; unmatched bases: 9. Germline lookup yields CDR1 DFQATT and CDR2 SNEGSKA (reference sequence). The CDR3 has 14 residues.

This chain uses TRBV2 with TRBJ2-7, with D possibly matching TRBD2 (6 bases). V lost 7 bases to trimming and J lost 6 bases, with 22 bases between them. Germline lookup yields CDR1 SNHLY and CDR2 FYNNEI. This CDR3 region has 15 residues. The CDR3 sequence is CASTRQGGKVVEQYF. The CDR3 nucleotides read TGTGCCAGCACCCGACAAGGAGGGAAAGTTGTCGAGCAGTACTTC.

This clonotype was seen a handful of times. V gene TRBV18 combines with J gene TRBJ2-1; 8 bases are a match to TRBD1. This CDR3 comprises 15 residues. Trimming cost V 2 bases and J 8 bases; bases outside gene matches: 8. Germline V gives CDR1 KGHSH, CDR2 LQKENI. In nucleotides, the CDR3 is TGTGCCAGCTCACCAAACAGGGGGAATAACGATGAGCAGTTCTTC. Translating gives CASSPNRGNNDEQFF.